Each of the 7 T cell receptor beta chains below was sequenced from the same sample in a study of blood T cell repertoires in COVID-19. The repertoire was sequenced with immunoSEQ multiplex PCR; TCRdb's copy has only in-frame clones and lacks some. The sample lists roughly 220,000 clones; just over 85% were seen once. Sequenced sample: peripheral blood. These receptors were taken from a man aged 30 to 45 who had recovered from COVID-19.

The rearrangement links TRBV10-1 to TRBJ1-5, with TRBD1 identical over 9 bases. The germline V gene encodes CDR1 WNHNN and CDR2 SYGVQD (reference sequence). V lost 6 bases to trimming and J lost 5 bases; unmatched junction nucleotides: 11. The CDR3 contains 16 residues. The CDR3 DNA reads TGCGCCAGCAGCAGAGGCACAGGGGGCTTGGATCAGCCCCAGCATTTT. Its protein is CASSRGTGGLDQPQHF.

The chain is built from TRBV5-5 and TRBJ1-2; D perhaps matches TRBD1 (5 bases). The CDR3 has 15 amino acids. Germline CDR1 reads SGHKS; CDR2 reads YYEKEE (reference sequence). Trimming removed 5 bases from V and 8 bases from J, with 22 bases in between. The CDR3 spells CASRFEPRVEQGYTF. The CDR3 region has the DNA TGTGCCAGCAGATTCGAACCCAGGGTGGAGCAAGGCTACACCTTC.

V gene TRBV19 combines with J gene TRBJ2-7; tentative D call: TRBD1 (5 bases). The CDR3 extends over 13 amino acids. The germline V gene encodes CDR1 LNHDA and CDR2 SQIVND (reference sequence). V lost 6 bases and J lost 4, with 13 bases in between. The DNA of the CDR3 is TGTGCCAGTAGCGGCGGTCAGGGATACGAGCAGTACTTC. Translating it yields CASSGGQGYEQYF.

The rearrangement uses TRBV5-6 and TRBJ1-3, with 7 bases identical to TRBD1. Unmatched junction bases numbered 9, after V lost 5 bases and J lost 4 bases. The CDR3 length is 15 residues. Germline-derived CDR1 and CDR2 are SGHDT and YYEEEE. The CDR3 protein is CASRTTGTDGNTIYF. The CDR3 region has the DNA TGTGCCAGCAGGACAACCGGGACAGACGGAAACACCATATATTTT. Complete variable domain (other parts from reference TRBV5-6 and TRBJ1-3): DAGVTQSPTHLIKTRGQQVTLRCSPKSGHDTVSWYQQALGQGPQFIFQYYEEEERQRGNFPDRFSGHQFPNYSSELNVNALLLGDSALYLCASRTTGTDGNTIYFGEGSWLTVV.

This sequence joins TRBV3-1 (or the pseudogene TRBV3-2) and TRBJ1-5; no definite D call. The germline V and J ends were trimmed by 1 base and 8 bases, with 6 bases remaining between them. Germline CDR1 reads LGHDT; CDR2 reads YNNKEL (reference sequence). This CDR3 spans 12 amino acids. The chain's CDR3 is CASSQGREPQHF. For the CDR3, the DNA is TGTGCCAGCAGCCAAGGCCGGGAGCCCCAGCATTTT.

The gene calls are TRBV11-2 and TRBJ2-6; D not resolved. CDR1 is SGHAT and CDR2 is FQNNGV in the germline V gene. This CDR3 contains 17 residues. The V end was cut by 5 bases, the J end by 2 bases, with 16 bases between. The CDR3 nucleotides read TGTGCCAGCAGCGTAGTGAACAGATTACCTGGGGCCAACGTCCTGACTTTC. Its protein product is CASSVVNRLPGANVLTF.

V and J are TRBV19 and TRBJ2-2, with TRBD1 matching over 7 bases. The V gene's germline CDR1 is LNHDA and CDR2 SQIVND (reference sequence). V shed 6 bases, J shed 5 bases, and the junction held 3 bases outside the gene matches. This CDR3 comprises 13 residues. The CDR3 region is CASSKTGTGELFF. CDR3 bases: TGTGCCAGTAGCAAGACAGGGACCGGGGAGCTGTTTTTT.